This TCR beta chain was documented in a study of shared clonotypes between healthy human individuals. The germline V and J ends were trimmed by 4 bases and 0 bases, with 13 bases remaining between them. Per germline, CDR1 SGHNT and CDR2 YYREEE (reference sequence). The CDR3 is 16 residues long. Sequenced by immunoSEQ multiplex PCR; TCRdb stores in-frame clones only, minus some. Here the sample spans approximately 2.3 million clones, 93% being singletons. The study separated CD4+ cells into CD45RA+ naive and CD45RA-negative memory subsets. The clonotype originates from a man younger than 35 in good health. Some clones in this sample may be carry-over from other donors' samples. The specimen sequenced was naive CD4+ T cells from PBMCs. Sample subset: CD45RA+ positively selected. The genes are TRBV5-4 and TRBJ2-2; D is undetermined. The CDR3 coding sequence is TGTGCCAGCAGCCTAAGTTCGGAAGCGAACACCGGGGAGCTGTTTTTT. It encodes CASSLSSEANTGELFF.